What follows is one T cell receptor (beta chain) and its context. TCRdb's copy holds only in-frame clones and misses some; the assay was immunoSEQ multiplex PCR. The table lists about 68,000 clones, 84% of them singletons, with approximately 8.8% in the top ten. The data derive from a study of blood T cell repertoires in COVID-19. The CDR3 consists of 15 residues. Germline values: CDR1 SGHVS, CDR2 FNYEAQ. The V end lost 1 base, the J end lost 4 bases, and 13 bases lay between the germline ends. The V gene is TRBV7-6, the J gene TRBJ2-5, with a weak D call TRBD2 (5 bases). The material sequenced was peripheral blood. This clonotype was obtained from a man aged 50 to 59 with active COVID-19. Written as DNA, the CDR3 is TGTGCCAGCAGCTTAGGGCTTGACGAGGGAGAGACCCAGTACTTC. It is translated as CASSLGLDEGETQYF.